Described below is a single TCR beta chain sequence and its context. CD45RO-negative CD8 cells positively selected for CCR7 made up the naive population, which excluded terminally differentiated effector memory CD45RA+ cells. The sample originates from a study of shared clonotypes between healthy human individuals. Using immunoSEQ multiplex PCR, the repertoire was profiled, and TCRdb retains in-frame clones only, with some absent. In the table there are under 1 million clones, 95% to 97% of which are singletons. The germline gives CDR1 SEHNR, CDR2 FQNEAQ (reference sequence). Trimming stripped 7 bases from V and 2 bases from J, with 10 bases between. The CDR3 consists of 13 residues.

This chain links TRBV7-9 with TRBJ2-3, with D possibly being TRBD1 (6 bases). The TCR comes from a man aged 25-45 years in good health. Sequencing input: naive CD8+ T cells sorted from blood. The CDR3 bases are TGTGCCAGCAAACAGGGTTACACAGATACGCAGTATTTT. Protein sequence: CASKQGYTDTQYF.